This TCR beta chain was sequenced for a study of blood T cell repertoires in COVID-19. Data came from immunoSEQ multiplex PCR; TCRdb stores just in-frame clones and leaves some out. The sample has roughly 200,000 clones; about three quarters are singletons. From germline, CDR1 is LNHDA and CDR2 SQIVND (reference sequence). Trimming cost V 6 bases and J 1 base; bases outside gene matches: 3. The CDR3 is 14 residues long. The sequencing sample was made of peripheral blood. The rearrangement uses TRBV19 and TRBJ1-1; 9 nucleotides line up with TRBD1. The TCR comes from a woman older than 75 with active or convalescent COVID-19. CDR3 sequence: CASSQGQGNTEAFF. CDR3 nucleotide sequence: TGTGCCAGTAGCCAGGGACAGGGGAACACTGAAGCTTTCTTT.